In this sample, the clone carrying this T cell receptor (beta chain) turned up a few times. Its specificity is unknown. Survey-level resolution applied to immunoSEQ assay v3.0. A per-sample goal of roughly 40,000-50,000 T-cell genomes was targeted by sequencing. The data were produced by immunoSEQ multiplex PCR, yet TCRdb's version contains in-frame clones alone and is incomplete. This table holds roughly 21,000 clones, around three quarters found once. The trim removed 5 bases at V and 13 bases at J, leaving 8 bases unmatched. CDR1 is SEHNR, CDR2 FQNEAQ, per germline (reference sequence). The CDR3 runs to 12 residues. The sample originates from a study of long-term antiretroviral therapy in people with HIV. Whole-study results and caveats: In samples taken after ART, diversity increased but remained below transplant donor control levels.

The receptor was derived from a woman aged 40-49 years with HIV. Here the sequenced sample was unsorted PBMCs, taken 4.1 years after starting antiretroviral therapy. The V call is TRBV7-9, the J call TRBJ2-4, with 7 bases lining up with TRBD1. The CDR3 DNA reads as TGTGCCAGCAGCCGACAGGGAGATCGGCAGTACTTC. Protein product: CASSRQGDRQYF.